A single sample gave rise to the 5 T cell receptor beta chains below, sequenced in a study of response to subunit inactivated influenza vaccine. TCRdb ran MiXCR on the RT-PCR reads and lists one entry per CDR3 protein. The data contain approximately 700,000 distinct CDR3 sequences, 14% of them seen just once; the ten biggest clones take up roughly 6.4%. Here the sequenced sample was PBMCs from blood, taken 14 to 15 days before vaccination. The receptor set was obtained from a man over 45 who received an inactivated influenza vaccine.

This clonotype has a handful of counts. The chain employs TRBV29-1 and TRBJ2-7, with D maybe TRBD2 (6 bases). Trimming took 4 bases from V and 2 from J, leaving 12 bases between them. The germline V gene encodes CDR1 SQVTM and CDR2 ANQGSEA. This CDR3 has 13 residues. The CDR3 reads CSVVGSSAYEQYF. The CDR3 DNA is TGCAGCGTTGTCGGGAGCTCCGCCTACGAGCAGTACTTC.

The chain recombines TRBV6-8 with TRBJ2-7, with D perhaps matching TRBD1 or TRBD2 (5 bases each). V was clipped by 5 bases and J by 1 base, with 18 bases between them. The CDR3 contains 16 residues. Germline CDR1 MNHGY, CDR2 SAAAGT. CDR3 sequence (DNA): TGTGCCAGCAGTCGGAACCGGAAGGGACCATCCTACGAGCAGTACTTC. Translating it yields CASSRNRKGPSYEQYF.

The CDR3 nucleotides are TGTGCCAGCAGTTTATTGGCAGGACAACCCAATACAGATACGCAGTATTTT. It translates to CASSLLAGQPNTDTQYF. This chain links TRBV27 with TRBJ2-3; tentative D call: TRBD1 (5 bases). CDR1 MNHEY and CDR2 SMNVEV come from the germline V gene (reference sequence). Trimming shortened V by 1 base and J by 3 bases, and 17 bases separated the two germline ends. The length of the CDR3 is 17 residues.

CDR3 loop: CASSLLGGGAPNEKLFF. The CDR3 bases are TGCGCCAGCAGCTTGCTCGGGGGAGGGGCACCTAATGAAAAACTGTTTTTT. The chain links TRBV5-1 to TRBJ1-4, with a possible D match to TRBD1 (5 bases). The germline V and J ends were trimmed by 1 base and 3 bases, with 16 bases remaining between them. This CDR3 is built from 17 residues. Germline V CDR1 and CDR2: SGHRS, YFSETQ.

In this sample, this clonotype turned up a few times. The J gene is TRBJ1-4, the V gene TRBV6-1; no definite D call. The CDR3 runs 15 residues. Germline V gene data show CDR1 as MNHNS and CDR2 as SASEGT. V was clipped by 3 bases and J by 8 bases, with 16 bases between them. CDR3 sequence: CASSESLGTSEKLFF. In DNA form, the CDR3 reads TGTGCCAGCAGTGAGAGTCTGGGAACTAGCGAAAAACTGTTTTTT.